The 27 T cell receptor beta chains in this list originate from one sample, sequenced in a study of blood T cell repertoires in COVID-19. Sequencing was performed with immunoSEQ multiplex PCR; in TCRdb, only in-frame clones are kept and a portion is missing. This sample has approximately 90,000 clones, with approximately 88% found just once. Material: peripheral blood. These receptors all come from a man in his 60s with acute or convalescent COVID-19.

The chain has TRBV10-3 and TRBJ2-1; 11 bases are a match to TRBD2. Trimming took 2 bases from V and 6 from J; bases not matched to a gene: 9. From germline, CDR1 is ENHRY and CDR2 SYGVKD. CDR3 length: 17 amino acids. The CDR3 DNA reads TGTGCCATCAGTGAGCCTTCAACTAGCGGGAGTGTCAATGAGCAGTTCTTC. This encodes CAISEPSTSGSVNEQFF.

The chain is built from TRBV29-1 and TRBJ1-3; D is perhaps TRBD1 (5 bases). With 6 bases removed from V and 1 base from J, the gap between germline ends came to 13 bases. This CDR3 has 14 amino acids. Germline V lookup: CDR1 SQVTM, CDR2 ANQGSEA. CDR3 sequence reads: CSVRQTLSGNTIYF. CDR3 DNA: TGCAGCGTACGACAGACCCTTTCTGGAAACACCATATATTTT.

This chain connects TRBV5-1 to TRBJ2-2; D not resolved. Trimming took 0 bases from V and 2 from J, leaving 5 bases between them. From germline, CDR1 is SGHRS and CDR2 YFSETQ. The CDR3 covers 14 residues. The CDR3 bases are TGCGCCAGCAGCTTGGGGCTCAACACCGGGGAGCTGTTTTTT. It translates to CASSLGLNTGELFF.

This clone appeared once. DNA of the CDR3: TGTGCCAGCAGCTTAGGGTCAGGGGGCGCCTACAATGAGCAGTTCTTC. Translation: CASSLGSGGAYNEQFF. This rearrangement joins TRBV7-8 to TRBJ2-1; TRBD1 agrees at 8 bases. Germline assignment: CDR1 SGHVS and CDR2 FQNEAQ. This CDR3 has 16 amino acids. J gave up 2 bases and V 1 base, and 4 bases lay outside the gene matches.

The genes are TRBV19 and TRBJ1-4, with D hard to call. From germline, CDR1 is LNHDA and CDR2 SQIVND (reference sequence). V lost 8 bases, J lost 5 bases, and 18 bases lay in between. This CDR3 has 15 residues. The CDR3 reads CASSRSRAENEKLFF. In nucleotides, the CDR3 is TGTGCCAGTTCCCGGAGCCGAGCTGAGAATGAAAAACTGTTTTTT. The whole variable domain, remainder taken from reference TRBV19 and TRBJ1-4, is DGGITQSPKYLFRKEGQNVTLSCEQNLNHDAMYWYRQDPGQGLRLIYYSQIVNDFQKGDIAEGYSVSREKKESFPLTVTSAQKNPTAFYLCASSRSRAENEKLFFGSGTQLSVL.

The J gene is TRBJ2-5, the V gene TRBV3-1 (or the pseudogene TRBV3-2); tentatively, D is TRBD1 (5 bases). This CDR3 has 14 amino acids. CDR1 LGHDT and CDR2 YNNKEL come from the germline V gene (reference sequence). Trimming cost V 2 bases and J 2 bases, with 9 bases left between them. In DNA form, the CDR3 reads TGTGCCAGCAGCCAACGCAGGGTTCAAGAGACCCAGTACTTC. It specifies CASSQRRVQETQYF.

The chain couples TRBV18 to TRBJ2-5; 7 bases are shared with TRBD1. The V segment lost 1 base and the J segment 5 bases; nucleotides outside the gene matches: 7. The CDR3 has 15 amino acids. Germline values: CDR1 KGHSH, CDR2 LQKENI. CDR3 residues: CASSPQGAVGETQYF. The CDR3 DNA sequence: TGTGCCAGCTCACCACAGGGGGCGGTCGGTGAGACCCAGTACTTC.

The gene calls are TRBV10-3 and TRBJ1-6, with D perhaps TRBD1 (5 bases). Germline V gene data show CDR1 as ENHRY and CDR2 as SYGVKD. The CDR3 is 14 amino acids. V was clipped by 3 bases and J by 6 bases, with 9 bases between them. The CDR3 DNA sequence: TGTGCCATCAGTGAACCCGACAGTAATTCACCCCTCCACTTT. It yields the protein CAISEPDSNSPLHF.

The rearrangement uses TRBV4-1 and TRBJ1-5, with 7 positions matching TRBD1. Germline V gives CDR1 MGHRA, CDR2 YSYEKL. J lost 1 base, V lost 4 bases, and 7 bases had no gene match. The CDR3 sequence is 16 residues long. The CDR3 protein is CASSPRQGWSNQPQHF. As DNA, the CDR3 is TGCGCCAGCAGCCCCAGACAGGGCTGGAGCAATCAGCCCCAGCATTTT.

The rearrangement joins TRBV2 to TRBJ1-2, with D hard to call. The CDR3 spans 12 residues. Germline V gene data show CDR1 as SNHLY and CDR2 as FYNNEI. Trimming took off 4 bases at V and 6 bases at J, with 9 bases between the two ends. The CDR3, as DNA: TGTGCCAGCAGTGTGTGGAGTGATGGCTACACCTTC. This translates into CASSVWSDGYTF.

V gene TRBV3-1 (or the pseudogene TRBV3-2) combines with J gene TRBJ2-3; 10 nucleotides match TRBD2. Trimming took 4 bases from V and 13 from J; bases not matched to a gene: 5. CDR1 LGHDT and CDR2 YNNKEL come from the germline V gene (reference sequence). The CDR3 covers 12 residues. Here the CDR3 reads CASSPLAGVEYF. CDR3 sequence (DNA): TGTGCCAGCAGCCCGCTAGCGGGAGTGGAGTATTTT.

V gene TRBV6-6 combines with J gene TRBJ1-1; 7 positions agree with TRBD1. The CDR3 has 16 residues. With V trimmed by 4 bases and J by 2 bases, 10 bases remained unmatched. CDR1 is MNHNY, CDR2 SVGAGI, per germline (reference sequence). CDR3 residues: CASSFSGTDFNTEAFF. CDR3 nucleotide sequence: TGTGCCAGCAGTTTTTCCGGGACAGATTTTAACACTGAAGCTTTCTTT.

The V and J genes are TRBV6-1 and TRBJ2-5; 10 bases align to TRBD2. After removal of 3 bases from V and 5 bases from J, the junction contained 0 bases not matched to a gene. The CDR3 covers 13 residues. CDR1 and CDR2 from the germline V gene are MNHNS and SASEGT. This CDR3 reads CASSDSGRETQYF. CDR3 nucleotides: TGTGCCAGCAGTGATAGCGGGAGGGAGACCCAGTACTTC.

This clone has a single count. The J gene is TRBJ2-7, the V gene TRBV27; D perhaps matches TRBD1 (5 bases). CDR3 size: 15 residues. Trimming removed 4 bases from V and 3 bases from J, with 16 bases in between. CDR1 and CDR2 (germline): MNHEY, SMNVEV (reference sequence). CDR3: CASSSGLIGSYEQYF. The CDR3 nucleotides read TGTGCCAGCAGTTCAGGGTTGATAGGAAGCTACGAGCAGTACTTC.

The chain combines TRBV7-6 with TRBJ2-3; 10 nucleotides match TRBD2. The CDR3 consists of 17 residues. Germline lookup yields CDR1 SGHVS and CDR2 FNYEAQ. Losses at the gene ends were 2 bases for V and 6 bases for J; bases not matched to a gene: 11. The CDR3: CASSLSGSGGPKDTQYF. The CDR3 coding sequence is TGTGCCAGCAGCTTATCTGGTAGCGGGGGGCCCAAGGATACGCAGTATTTT.

The rearrangement links TRBV10-3 to TRBJ2-3, with 13 nucleotides matching TRBD2. Germline V gene data show CDR1 as ENHRY and CDR2 as SYGVKD. The CDR3 spans 18 residues. V trimming: 1 base; J trimming: 2 bases; junction bases outside the gene matches: 6. CDR3 coding DNA: TGTGCCATCAGTGAGTTAGGGACTAGCGGGACCAACACAGATACGCAGTATTTT. This translates into CAISELGTSGTNTDTQYF.

The CDR3 protein is CASSFPGQQYSGNTIYF. The DNA for the CDR3 is TGTGCCAGTAGTTTCCCGGGACAGCAATACTCTGGAAACACCATATATTTT. V gene TRBV19 combines with J gene TRBJ1-3, with 7 bases that match TRBD1. Trimming at V came to 5 bases and at J to 0 bases, leaving 10 bases not matched to a gene. Germline lookup yields CDR1 LNHDA and CDR2 SQIVND (reference sequence). The length of the CDR3 is 17 residues.

J is TRBJ2-4 and V is TRBV5-1, with 9 bases that match TRBD1. This CDR3 spans 18 amino acids. V trimming: 4 bases; J trimming: 2 bases; junction bases outside the gene matches: 13. CDR1 is SGHRS and CDR2 is YFSETQ in the germline V gene. CDR3 coding DNA: TGCGCCAGCAGCCCCGGCTTTAGACAGGGGGGGACCAAAAACATTCAGTACTTC. Protein sequence: CASSPGFRQGGTKNIQYF.

The rearrangement uses TRBV5-1 and TRBJ2-2; 8 bases fit TRBD1. Germline CDR1 reads SGHRS; CDR2 reads YFSETQ. Germline trimming cut 2 bases from V and 6 bases from J; bases unmatched to any gene: 6. The CDR3 length is 15 residues. DNA for the CDR3: TGCGCCAGCAGCTTCGGACAGGGCGGGTCCGGGGAGCTGTTTTTT. It codes for CASSFGQGGSGELFF. The variable domain in full, with the rest retrieved from reference TRBV5-1 and TRBJ2-2, is KAGVTQTPRYLIKTRGQQVTLSCSPISGHRSVSWYQQTPGQGLQFLFEYFSETQRNKGNFPGRFSGRQFSNSRSEMNVSTLELGDSALYLCASSFGQGGSGELFFGEGSRLTVL.

V usage is TRBV18 and J usage is TRBJ1-6, with TRBD1 matching over 9 bases. The CDR3 covers 16 residues. Germline V gives CDR1 KGHSH, CDR2 LQKENI. V dropped 2 bases and J dropped 5; count of bases not matched to a gene: 4. CDR3 residues: CASSPRDRVDNSPLHF. CDR3 in DNA: TGTGCCAGCTCACCAAGGGACAGGGTTGATAATTCACCCCTCCACTTT.

The genes are TRBV7-9 and TRBJ2-3; 8 positions agree with TRBD1. This CDR3 has 16 amino acids. The germline CDR1 and CDR2 sequences are SEHNR and FQNEAQ (reference sequence). With V trimmed by 5 bases and J by 1 base, 8 bases remained unmatched. The DNA of the CDR3 is TGTGCCAGCAGCCTGAGGACAGGGACTCGCACAGATACGCAGTATTTT. Protein product: CASSLRTGTRTDTQYF.

The chain employs TRBV30 and TRBJ1-2; 7 nucleotides match TRBD1. Germline V gene sequence: CDR1 GTSNPN, CDR2 SVGIG (reference sequence). V lost 4 bases, J lost 3 bases, and 2 bases stayed unmatched. The CDR3 is 12 amino acids. The CDR3 coding sequence is TGTGCCTGGATCAGGGGGGACTATGGCTACACCTTC. This codes for CAWIRGDYGYTF.

The V gene is TRBV24-1, the J gene TRBJ1-5; 10 nucleotides align to TRBD1. Losses at the gene ends were 5 bases for V and 1 base for J; bases not matched to a gene: 7. The CDR3 contains 17 residues. Germline CDR1 reads KGHDR; CDR2 reads SFDVKD. Here the CDR3 reads CATSVRDRGRSNQPQHF. The CDR3 nucleotides read TGTGCCACCAGTGTCCGGGACAGGGGACGAAGCAATCAGCCCCAGCATTTT.

The gene calls are TRBV12-5 and TRBJ1-1, with a tentative D call TRBD1 (5 bases). Trimming took off 0 bases at V and 3 bases at J, with 8 bases between the two ends. Germline V gene lookup returns CDR1 LGHNT and CDR2 FRNRAP. The length of the CDR3 is 14 residues. The CDR3 protein is CASGLVRQHTEAFF. In DNA form, the CDR3 reads TGTGCTAGTGGTTTGGTCAGACAGCACACTGAAGCTTTCTTT. Combining the CDR3 with reference TRBV12-5 and TRBJ1-1 gives the whole variable domain DARVTQTPRHKVTEMGQEVTMRCQPILGHNTVFWYRQTMMQGLELLAYFRNRAPLDDSGMPKDRFSAEMPDATLATLKIQPSEPRDSAVYFCASGLVRQHTEAFFGQGTRLTVV.

This clone was observed once. V and J are TRBV5-5 and TRBJ2-7; 9 positions match TRBD1. This CDR3 is built from 14 residues. The V gene's germline CDR1 is SGHKS and CDR2 YYEKEE (reference sequence). V trimming: 2 bases; J trimming: 2 bases; junction bases outside the gene matches: 2. The CDR3 nucleotides are TGTGCCAGCAGCTTTTGGACAGGGGCCTACGAGCAGTACTTC. It specifies CASSFWTGAYEQYF.

This chain links TRBV27 with TRBJ2-7, with 12 bases lining up with TRBD2. The V gene's germline CDR1 is MNHEY and CDR2 SMNVEV (reference sequence). This CDR3 has 15 amino acids. V lost 5 bases and J lost 3; bases outside the gene matches: 5. CDR3 coding DNA: TGTGCCAGCAGTATAGGACTAGCGGGGAGCTACGAGCAGTACTTC. Amino acid sequence: CASSIGLAGSYEQYF.

The V gene is TRBV7-3, the J gene TRBJ2-3, with 11 nucleotides matching TRBD2. Looked up from germline, CDR1 is SGHTA and CDR2 is FQGTGA. The trim removed 3 bases at V and 3 bases at J, leaving 2 bases unmatched. The CDR3 runs to 15 residues. The CDR3 reads CASSFSGGATDTQYF. The CDR3 coding sequence is TGTGCCAGCAGCTTTAGCGGGGGGGCGACAGATACGCAGTATTTT.